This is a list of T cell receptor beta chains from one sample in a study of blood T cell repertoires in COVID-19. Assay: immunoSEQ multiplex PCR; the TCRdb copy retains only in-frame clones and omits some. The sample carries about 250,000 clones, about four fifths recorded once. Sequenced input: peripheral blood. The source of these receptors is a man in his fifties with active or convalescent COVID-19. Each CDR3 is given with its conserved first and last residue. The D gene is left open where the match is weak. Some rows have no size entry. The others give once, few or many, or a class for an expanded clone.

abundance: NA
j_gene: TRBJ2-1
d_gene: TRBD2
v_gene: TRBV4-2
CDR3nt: TGTGCCAGCAGCCACCCGACTAGCGGGGGGGCAAATGAGCAGTTCTTC
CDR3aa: CASSHPTSGGANEQFF

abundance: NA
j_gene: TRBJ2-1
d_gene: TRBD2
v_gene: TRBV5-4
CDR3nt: TGTGCCAGCAGCTTGACTAGCGGGGGGAGCTCCTACAATGAGCAGTTCTTC
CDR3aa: CASSLTSGGSSYNEQFF

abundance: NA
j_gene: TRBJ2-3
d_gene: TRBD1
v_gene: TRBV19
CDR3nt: TGTGCCAGTAAAGACAGGGGTTGGGACACAGATACGCAGTATTTT
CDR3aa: CASKDRGWDTDTQYF

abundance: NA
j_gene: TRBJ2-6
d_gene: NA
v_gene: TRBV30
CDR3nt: TGTGCCTGGAGTGTGGGGAGGTCAGGGGCCAACGTCCTGACTTTC
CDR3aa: CAWSVGRSGANVLTF

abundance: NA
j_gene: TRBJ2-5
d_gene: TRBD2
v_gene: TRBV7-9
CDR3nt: TGTGCCAGCATCAGGACTAGCGGGGGCGAGACCCAGTACTTC
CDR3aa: CASIRTSGGETQYF

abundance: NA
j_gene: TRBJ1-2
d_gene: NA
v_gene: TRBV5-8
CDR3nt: TGTGCCAGCAGCTTGGAAGTGGGCCAAGTCAATGGCTACACCTTC
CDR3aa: CASSLEVGQVNGYTF

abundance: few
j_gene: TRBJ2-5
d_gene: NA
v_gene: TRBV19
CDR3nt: TGTGCCAGTAGTATCGGCAGGAGGCCCCAAGAGACCCAGTACTTC
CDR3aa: CASSIGRRPQETQYF

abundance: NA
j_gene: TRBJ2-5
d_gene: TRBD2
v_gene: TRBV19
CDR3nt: TGTGCCAGTAGTATGAGGGGACTACCAGAAGAGACCCAGTACTTC
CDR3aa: CASSMRGLPEETQYF

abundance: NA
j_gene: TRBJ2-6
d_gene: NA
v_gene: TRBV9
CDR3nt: TGTGCCAGCAGCGTAGGACAAGCCACGCCTAATTCTGGGGCCAACGTCCTGACTTTC
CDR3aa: CASSVGQATPNSGANVLTF

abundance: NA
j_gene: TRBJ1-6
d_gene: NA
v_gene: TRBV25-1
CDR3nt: TGTGCCAGCACCCGGGGAGCCTATAATTCACCCCTCCACTTT
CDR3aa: CASTRGAYNSPLHF

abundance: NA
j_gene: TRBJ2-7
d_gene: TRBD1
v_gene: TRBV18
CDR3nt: TGTGCCAGCTCACTGACAGGGGGCTACGAGCAGTACTTC
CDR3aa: CASSLTGGYEQYF

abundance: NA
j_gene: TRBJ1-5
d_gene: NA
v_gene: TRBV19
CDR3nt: TGTGCCAGTAAGGGTTATACAGGGTCAGACGGTCGGCCCCAGCATTTT
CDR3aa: CASKGYTGSDGRPQHF

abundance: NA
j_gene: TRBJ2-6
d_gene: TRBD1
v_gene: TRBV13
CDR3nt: TGTGCCAGCAGCACCTGGGACAGGGGAAACCCGAGGGGGGCCAACGTCCTGACTTTC
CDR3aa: CASSTWDRGNPRGANVLTF

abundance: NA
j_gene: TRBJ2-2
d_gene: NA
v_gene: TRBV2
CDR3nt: TGTGCCAGCAGTGAATCAGGGTCCGGGGAGCTGTTTTTT
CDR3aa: CASSESGSGELFF

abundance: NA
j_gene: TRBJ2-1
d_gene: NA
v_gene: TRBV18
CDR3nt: TGTGCCAGCTCACCAACCTTCGGAGGGGCCCATGAGCAGTTCTTC
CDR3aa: CASSPTFGGAHEQFF

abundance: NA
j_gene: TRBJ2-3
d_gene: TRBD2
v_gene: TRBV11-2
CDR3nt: TGTGCCAGCAGCCCTGGACTAGCGGGTTTGACAGATACGCAGTATTTT
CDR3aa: CASSPGLAGLTDTQYF

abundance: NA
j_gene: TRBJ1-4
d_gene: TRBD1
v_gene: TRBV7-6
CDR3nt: TGTGCCAGCAGCCCAGGACAGGGAGGTGGTGAAAAACTGTTTTTT
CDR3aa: CASSPGQGGGEKLFF

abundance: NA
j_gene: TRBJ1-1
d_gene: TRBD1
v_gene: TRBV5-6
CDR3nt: TGTGCCAGCAGCTCTAACGCGGGACAGGGGTGGACTGAAGCTTTCTTT
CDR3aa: CASSSNAGQGWTEAFF

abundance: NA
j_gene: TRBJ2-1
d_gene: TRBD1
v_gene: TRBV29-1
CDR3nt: TGCAGCGTTGGGACAGGGGGCGCATTTGCCGATGAGCAGTTCTTC
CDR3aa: CSVGTGGAFADEQFF

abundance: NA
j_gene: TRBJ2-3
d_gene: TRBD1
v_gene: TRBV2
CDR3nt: TGTGCCAGCAGGGCAGGACAGGGGGCAACAGATACGCAGTATTTT
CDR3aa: CASRAGQGATDTQYF

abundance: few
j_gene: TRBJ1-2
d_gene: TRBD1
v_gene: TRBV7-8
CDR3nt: TGTGCCAGCAGCTTAGCGCCGGGACAGGGCGATGGCTACACCTTC
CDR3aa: CASSLAPGQGDGYTF

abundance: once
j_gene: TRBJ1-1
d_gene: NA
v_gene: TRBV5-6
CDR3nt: TGTGCCAGCAGCTCCGGGAACACTGAAGCTTTCTTT
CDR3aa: CASSSGNTEAFF

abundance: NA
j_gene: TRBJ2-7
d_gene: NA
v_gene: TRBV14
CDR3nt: TGTGCCAGCAGCCACCCGTTACAGGTCTCACCAAGCTACGAGCAGTACTTC
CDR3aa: CASSHPLQVSPSYEQYF

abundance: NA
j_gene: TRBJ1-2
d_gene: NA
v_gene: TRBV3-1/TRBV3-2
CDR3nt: TGTGCCAGCAGCCAAGGAGAGTCGTACGCTAACTATGGCTACACCTTC
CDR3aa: CASSQGESYANYGYTF

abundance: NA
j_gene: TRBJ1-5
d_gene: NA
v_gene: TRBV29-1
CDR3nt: TGCAGCGTTGCGGAAGGGAGGGATCAGCCCCAGCATTTT
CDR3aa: CSVAEGRDQPQHF

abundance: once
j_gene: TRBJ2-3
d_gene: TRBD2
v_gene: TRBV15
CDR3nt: TGTGCCACCAGCAGAGATCGAAGCGGGGGGGCCGCAGATACGCAGTATTTT
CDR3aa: CATSRDRSGGAADTQYF